The rows below give T cell receptor beta chains drawn from one sample of a study of blood T cell repertoires in COVID-19. Measured with immunoSEQ multiplex PCR; TCRdb has only the in-frame clones, and not every one. The sample lists some 380,000 clones; nearly 90% were seen once. Sequenced sample: PBMCs or T cells enriched from blood (not recorded which). These TCRs come from a woman in her thirties or forties with acute COVID-19. CDR3s include the opening cysteine and the closing phenylalanine or tryptophan. A D gene is named only where the DNA matches it firmly. Clone size appears in some rows only: once, few, many, or a class for an expanded clone.

-,TRBJ1-4,TRBV18,15,-,CASSLRRDTNEKLFF,TGTGCCAGCTCTCTCCGCCGGGATACTAATGAAAAACTGTTTTTT
-,TRBJ2-3,TRBV18,14,-,CASSPPLVTDTQYF,TGTGCCAGCTCACCACCACTCGTCACAGATACGCAGTATTTT
TRBD2,TRBJ2-7,TRBV7-2,16,-,CASSQPGLAGSYEQYF,TGTGCCAGCAGCCAACCGGGACTAGCGGGATCCTACGAGCAGTACTTC
TRBD1,TRBJ1-1,TRBV30,16,-,CAWSSLQGARDTEAFF,TGTGCCTGGAGTTCCTTACAGGGGGCAAGGGACACTGAAGCTTTCTTT
TRBD1,TRBJ1-2,TRBV5-1,15,-,CASSLGDRVMYGYTF,TGCGCCAGCAGCTTGGGGGACAGGGTTATGTATGGCTACACCTTC
-,TRBJ1-2,TRBV5-1,15,-,CASSNPAGGNYGYTF,TGCGCCAGCAGCAACCCCGCGGGGGGGAACTATGGCTACACCTTC
-,TRBJ2-3,TRBV2,16,once,CASSEMGRGSTDTQYF,TGTGCCAGCAGTGAAATGGGTCGGGGATCCACAGATACGCAGTATTTT
-,TRBJ1-2,TRBV9,14,-,CASSTNQGIYGYTF,TGTGCCAGCAGCACTAATCAGGGGATTTATGGCTACACCTTC
-,TRBJ1-2,TRBV5-4,13,-,CASSLSGVYGYTF,TGTGCCAGCAGCTTGTCCGGGGTCTATGGCTACACCTTC
TRBD1,TRBJ1-1,TRBV5-1,13,-,CASSYQGDTEAFF,TGCGCCAGCTCGTATCAGGGGGATACTGAAGCTTTCTTT
TRBD1,TRBJ1-4,TRBV19,14,-,CASSRGQYGEKLFF,TGTGCCAGTAGTAGGGGACAGTACGGGGAAAAACTGTTTTTT
TRBD1,TRBJ2-7,TRBV6-5,14,-,CASRLGTGSYEQYF,TGTGCCAGCAGACTCGGGACAGGGTCCTACGAGCAGTACTTC
-,TRBJ1-5,TRBV27,14,once,CASSSDRTNQPQHF,TGTGCCAGCAGTTCGGACAGAACCAATCAGCCCCAGCATTTT
TRBD1,TRBJ2-1,TRBV6-4,15,-,CASSDGAGGFTEQFF,TGTGCCAGCAGTGACGGGGCAGGGGGCTTTACTGAGCAGTTCTTC
TRBD1,TRBJ1-1,TRBV5-4,15,-,CASSPGTGVNTEAFF,TGTGCCAGCAGCCCCGGGACAGGGGTGAACACTGAAGCTTTCTTT
TRBD1,TRBJ1-6,TRBV5-6,16,-,CASSPTGGVDNSPLHF,TGTGCCAGCAGCCCGACAGGGGGCGTCGATAATTCACCCCTCCACTTT
-,TRBJ2-6,TRBV18,16,-,CASSPPSVSGANVLTF,TGTGCCAGCTCACCACCGTCTGTCTCTGGGGCCAACGTCCTGACTTTC
-,TRBJ1-4,TRBV14,15,-,CASSQDHGSNEKLFF,TGTGCCAGCAGCCAAGATCACGGTTCTAATGAAAAACTGTTTTTT
-,TRBJ1-2,TRBV5-1,14,-,CASSLDDGAYGYTF,TGCGCCAGCAGCTTGGATGACGGAGCCTATGGCTACACCTTC
-,TRBJ2-1,TRBV7-2,14,-,CASSVQAGPNEQFF,TGTGCCAGCAGCGTGCAAGCGGGCCCCAATGAGCAGTTCTTC
-,TRBJ1-4,TRBV12-3/TRBV12-4,13,-,CASAGGPNEKLFF,TGTGCCAGCGCGGGGGGGCCTAATGAAAAACTGTTTTTT
-,TRBJ1-2,TRBV30,11,-,CAWRQKKLGTF,TGTGCCTGGAGACAGAAGAAGCTTGGCACCTTC
-,TRBJ1-5,TRBV21-1,13,-,CASSGQRHQPQHF,TGTGCCAGCAGCGGACAGCGCCATCAGCCCCAGCATTTT
TRBD1,TRBJ1-1,TRBV9,13,-,CASSPRQGLVAFF,TGTGCCAGCAGCCCGAGACAGGGATTGGTAGCTTTCTTT
TRBD1,TRBJ1-1,TRBV7-8,12,-,CASSSGGIRAFF,TGTGCCAGCAGCTCAGGGGGAATTCGAGCTTTCTTT
-,TRBJ2-7,TRBV5-4,12,-,CASSLRGYEQYF,TGTGCCAGCAGCTTAAGGGGCTACGAGCAGTACTTC
-,TRBJ1-3,TRBV29-1,13,once,CSVYLASGNTIYF,TGCAGCGTTTATCTAGCCTCTGGAAACACCATATATTTT
-,TRBJ2-7,TRBV4-1,13,-,CASSPLAGHEQYF,TGCGCCAGCAGCCCACTAGCCGGCCACGAGCAGTACTTC
-,TRBJ2-6,TRBV30,14,-,CAGDKGSGANVLTF,TGTGCCGGGGACAAGGGCTCTGGGGCCAACGTCCTGACTTTC
-,TRBJ1-1,TRBV19,15,-,CASSRYGTPNTEAFF,TGTGCCAGTAGTAGGTACGGGACACCTAACACTGAAGCTTTCTTT
TRBD1,TRBJ1-4,TRBV3-1/TRBV3-2,15,-,CASSQTGTGGEKLFF,TGTGCCAGCAGCCAAACCGGGACAGGGGGTGAAAAACTGTTTTTT
-,TRBJ1-4,TRBV6-4,12,-,CASSEQQEKLFF,TGTGCCAGCAGCGAGCAACAGGAAAAACTGTTTTTT
-,TRBJ2-2,TRBV7-9,16,-,CASSYSSDRVRGELFF,TGTGCCAGCAGCTATTCATCGGACAGAGTCCGCGGGGAGCTGTTTTTT
-,TRBJ1-1,TRBV12-3/TRBV12-4,13,-,CASSLAANTEAFF,TGTGCCAGCAGTTTAGCGGCGAACACTGAAGCTTTCTTT
-,TRBJ2-7,TRBV25-1,13,-,CASSTRDSYEQYF,TGTGCCAGCAGCACCAGGGACTCCTACGAGCAGTACTTC
-,TRBJ2-1,TRBV5-4,13,-,CASSLVQIDEQFF,TGTGCCAGCAGCTTGGTACAGATTGATGAGCAGTTCTTC
-,TRBJ2-5,TRBV9,14,-,CASSVGQLEETQYF,TGTGCCAGCAGCGTTGGCCAATTGGAAGAGACCCAGTACTTC
TRBD1,TRBJ1-6,TRBV27,16,once,CASSLRPQGVNSPLHF,TGTGCCAGCAGTTTACGCCCACAGGGGGTAAATTCACCCCTCCACTTT
-,TRBJ2-7,TRBV20-1,11,once,CSARTFYEQYF,TGCAGTGCTCGGACATTCTACGAGCAGTACTTC
-,TRBJ1-1,TRBV3-1/TRBV3-2,14,-,CASSQGRQNTEAFF,TGTGCCAGCAGCCAGGGCAGACAGAACACTGAAGCTTTCTTT
-,TRBJ1-3,TRBV27,16,-,CASRKLEGQPRNTIYF,TGTGCCAGCAGAAAACTAGAAGGACAGCCTCGAAACACCATATATTTT
TRBD1,TRBJ1-1,TRBV5-1,15,-,CASSPETGVNTEAFF,TGCGCCAGCAGCCCCGAGACAGGGGTGAACACTGAAGCTTTCTTT
-,TRBJ1-4,TRBV5-1,16,-,CASSPEESPTNEKLFF,TGCGCCAGCAGCCCCGAGGAGAGTCCAACTAATGAAAAACTGTTTTTT
-,TRBJ1-5,TRBV3-1/TRBV3-2,14,-,CASSQASWAQPQHF,TGTGCCAGCAGCCAAGCCTCGTGGGCTCAGCCCCAGCATTTT
-,TRBJ1-1,TRBV6-6,13,-,CASSWPGGTEAFF,TGTGCCAGCAGTTGGCCCGGAGGCACTGAAGCTTTCTTT
TRBD2,TRBJ2-4,TRBV6-1,14,-,CASSEMVRGDIQYF,TGTGCCAGCAGTGAAATGGTCCGGGGGGACATTCAGTACTTC